This TCR beta chain was captured in a study of cytomegalovirus exposure and HLA in healthy donors. Overall study context: Ancestry clustering placed around four fifths of 350 to 500 genotyped donors in the Caucasian-associated cluster. Study-wide results and caveats: Later on, a genetic analysis was performed. It linked a missense variant in DCLRE1C with V- and J-gene trimming of TCR beta.

The CDR3 extends over 14 amino acids. The V gene lost 5 bases and the J gene lost 2 bases, with 12 bases spanning the gap. Germline CDR1 MNHEY, CDR2 SMNVEV (reference sequence). PCR used 60 Vbeta primers and 13 Jbeta primers. Clones were read by immunoSEQ multiplex PCR, and TCRdb kept only the in-frame ones, dropping some. The sample lists 150,000 to 200,000 clones, under 80% occurring once. With respect to this clone: What it binds is not known.

The material sequenced was PBMCs. The clonotype was recovered from a man between 35 and 55 years old in good health and CMV-seronegative. V is TRBV27 and J is TRBJ1-2; D possibly corresponds to TRBD1 (5 bases). CDR3 in DNA: TGTGCCAGCAGTCCGCAGACAGTAAACTATGGCTACACCTTC. Residues: CASSPQTVNYGYTF.